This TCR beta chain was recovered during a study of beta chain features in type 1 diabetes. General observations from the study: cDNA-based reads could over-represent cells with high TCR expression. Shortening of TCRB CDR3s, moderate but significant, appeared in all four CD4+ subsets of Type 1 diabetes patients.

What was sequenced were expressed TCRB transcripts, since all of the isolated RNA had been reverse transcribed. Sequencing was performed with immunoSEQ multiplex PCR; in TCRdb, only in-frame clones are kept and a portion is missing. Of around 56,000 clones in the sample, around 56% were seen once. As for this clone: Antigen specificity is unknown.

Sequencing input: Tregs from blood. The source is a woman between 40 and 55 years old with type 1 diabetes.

CDR3 region: CASSFGGRDMNTEAFF. The CDR3 DNA reads TGTGCCAGCAGCTTCGGTGGCAGGGACATGAACACTGAAGCTTTCTTT. The gene calls are TRBV13 and TRBJ1-1, with D maybe TRBD1 (6 bases). Germline CDR1 and CDR2: PRHDT and FYEKMQ (reference sequence). The V gene lost 3 bases and the J gene lost 0 bases, with 14 bases spanning the gap. There are 16 residues in the CDR3.